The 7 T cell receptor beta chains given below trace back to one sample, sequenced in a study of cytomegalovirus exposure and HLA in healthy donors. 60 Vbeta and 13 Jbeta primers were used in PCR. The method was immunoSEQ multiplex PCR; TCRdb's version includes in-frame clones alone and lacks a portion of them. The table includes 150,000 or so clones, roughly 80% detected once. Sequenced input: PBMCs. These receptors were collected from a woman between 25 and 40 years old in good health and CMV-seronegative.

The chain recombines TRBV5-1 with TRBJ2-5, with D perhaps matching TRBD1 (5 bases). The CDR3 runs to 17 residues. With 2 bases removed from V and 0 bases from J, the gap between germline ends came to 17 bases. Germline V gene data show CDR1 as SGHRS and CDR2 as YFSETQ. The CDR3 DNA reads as TGCGCCAGCAGCTTAGGCGTTGGGGCTTCGTACCAAGAGACCCAGTACTTC. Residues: CASSLGVGASYQETQYF.

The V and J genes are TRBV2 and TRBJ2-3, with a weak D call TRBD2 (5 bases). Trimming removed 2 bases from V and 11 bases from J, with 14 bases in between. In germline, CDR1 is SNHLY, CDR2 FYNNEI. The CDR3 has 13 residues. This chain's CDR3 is CASSERGAGRQYF. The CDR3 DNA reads TGTGCCAGCAGTGAACGAGGTGCTGGGAGGCAGTATTTT. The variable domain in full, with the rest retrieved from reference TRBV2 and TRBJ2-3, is EPEVTQTPSHQVTQMGQEVILRCVPISNHLYFYWYRQILGQKVEFLVSFYNNEISEKSEIFDDQFSVERPDGSNFTLKIRSTKLEDSAMYFCASSERGAGRQYFGPGTRLTVL.

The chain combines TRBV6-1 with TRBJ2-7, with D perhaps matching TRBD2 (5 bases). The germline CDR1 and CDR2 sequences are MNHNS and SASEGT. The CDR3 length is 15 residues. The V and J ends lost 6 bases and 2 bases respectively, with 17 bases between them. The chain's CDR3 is CASSGMKDGAYEQYF. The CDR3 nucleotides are TGTGCCAGCAGCGGAATGAAGGACGGGGCCTACGAGCAGTACTTC.

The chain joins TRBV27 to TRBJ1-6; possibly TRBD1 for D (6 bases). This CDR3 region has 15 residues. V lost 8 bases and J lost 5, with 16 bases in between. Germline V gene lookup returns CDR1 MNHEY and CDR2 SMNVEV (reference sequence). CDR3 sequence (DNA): TGTGCCAGCCACCGACAGGCTAACGATAATTCACCCCTCCACTTT. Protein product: CASHRQANDNSPLHF.

The CDR3 is CASTPRTGLRPQHF. The CDR3 region has the DNA TGTGCCAGCACCCCTCGGACAGGGTTAAGGCCCCAGCATTTT. This chain links TRBV28 with TRBJ1-5; 8 positions agree with TRBD1. This CDR3 has 14 amino acids. The V and J ends lost 7 bases and 9 bases, in that order; junction bases with no gene match: 11. Germline CDR1 MDHEN, CDR2 SYDVKM.

The CDR3 region has the DNA TGTGCCATCAGTTATCAACAGGGAAACACCATATATTTT. Protein sequence: CAISYQQGNTIYF. This chain uses TRBV10-3 with TRBJ1-3; D unclear. CDR1 and CDR2 from the germline V gene are ENHRY and SYGVKD. V lost 5 bases to trimming and J lost 4 bases, with 9 bases between them. The CDR3 runs to 13 residues.

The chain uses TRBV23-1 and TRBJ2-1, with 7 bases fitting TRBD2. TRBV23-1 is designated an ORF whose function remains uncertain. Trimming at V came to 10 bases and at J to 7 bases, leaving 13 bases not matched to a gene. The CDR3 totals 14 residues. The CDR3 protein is CATYGRGRVNEQFF. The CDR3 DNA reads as TGCGCCACCTATGGTCGGGGGAGGGTAAATGAGCAGTTCTTC.